These 11 T cell receptor beta chains share one sample of origin, sequenced in a study of cytomegalovirus exposure and HLA in healthy donors. Use of 60 Vbeta and 13 Jbeta primers characterized the PCR. Method: immunoSEQ multiplex PCR; TCRdb's copy keeps in-frame clones and lacks some. The sample holds under 300,000 clones, roughly two thirds seen once. The sample was PBMCs. Receptors originate from a female donor in good health and CMV-seronegative.

This clone was seen only a few times. The rearrangement uses TRBV11-2 and TRBJ1-4, with 9 bases identical to TRBD1. The CDR3 runs to 14 residues. J lost 8 bases, V lost 4 bases, and 5 bases had no gene match. CDR1 SGHAT and CDR2 FQNNGV come from the germline V gene. CDR3 nucleotide sequence: TGTGCCAGCAGCTCCCAAGGGACAGGGGAAAAACTGTTTTTT. Residues: CASSSQGTGEKLFF.

This clone showed up just a few times. CDR3 protein: CASSLSPWRGMNTEAFF. The CDR3 DNA follows: TGTGCCAGCAGTTTGTCCCCCTGGAGGGGAATGAACACTGAAGCTTTCTTT. The V and J genes are TRBV28 and TRBJ1-1; D may be TRBD1 (5 bases). The CDR3 extends over 17 amino acids. Trimming stripped 3 bases from V and 0 bases from J, with 17 bases between. Germline V CDR1 and CDR2: MDHEN, SYDVKM.

This clone was counted once. This chain joins TRBV9 and TRBJ1-4, with a tentative D call TRBD1 (5 bases). Germline V gene sequence: CDR1 SGDLS, CDR2 YYNGEE. V dropped 0 bases and J dropped 4 bases, with 7 bases sitting between them. This CDR3 has 14 amino acids. CDR3 in amino acids: CASSVGGGNEKLFF. The CDR3 coding sequence is TGTGCCAGCAGCGTAGGGGGGGGTAATGAAAAACTGTTTTTT.

The chain employs TRBV27 and TRBJ2-1, with 9 bases matching TRBD2. CDR1 and CDR2 (germline): MNHEY, SMNVEV (reference sequence). The CDR3 is 16 amino acids. The V and J ends lost 2 bases and 5 bases, in that order; junction bases with no gene match: 7. The CDR3 reads CASSLTPSGNDNEQFF. CDR3 DNA sequence: TGTGCCAGCAGTTTAACCCCTAGCGGGAACGACAATGAGCAGTTCTTC.

The chain employs TRBV10-2 and TRBJ2-3; TRBD2 is a possible D gene (6 bases). Germline loops: CDR1 WSHSY, CDR2 SAAADI. There are 13 residues in the CDR3. The ends were cut back, 8 bases at V and 2 bases at J, with 11 bases in the middle. The CDR3 loop is CASWAGPTDTQYF. The CDR3, as DNA: TGCGCCAGCTGGGCGGGGCCCACAGATACGCAGTATTTT.

The rearrangement uses TRBV18 and TRBJ2-7, with D possibly TRBD1 on 6 matching bases. Germline V gene data show CDR1 as KGHSH and CDR2 as LQKENI. V was trimmed by 2 bases and J by 0 bases, leaving 20 bases between them. The CDR3 runs 18 residues. CDR3 sequence (DNA): TGTGCCAGCTCACCAGATTTTAAACAGGGATACGGCTCCTACGAGCAGTACTTC. Translating gives CASSPDFKQGYGSYEQYF.

V and J are TRBV7-6 and TRBJ2-1; 7 nucleotides line up with TRBD1. The CDR3 contains 15 residues. Germline values: CDR1 SGHVS, CDR2 FNYEAQ. The junction had 10 bases not matched to a gene; V was cut back by 5 bases and J by 6 bases. The CDR3 DNA reads as TGTGCCAGCAGCCCGAGGAGGACAGGTCCCAATGAGCAGTTCTTC. Translating gives CASSPRRTGPNEQFF.

This sequence joins TRBV6-5 and TRBJ2-3, with TRBD2 as a possible D gene (6 bases). The CDR3 is 15 amino acids. Looked up from germline, CDR1 is MNHEY and CDR2 is SVGAGI. The V end lost 2 bases, the J end lost 4 bases, and 13 bases lay between the germline ends. For the CDR3, the DNA is TGTGCCAGCAGTTACCGAACGACTAGTCCAGATACGCAGTATTTT. Protein: CASSYRTTSPDTQYF.

This clone turned up a few times. The V and J genes are TRBV28 and TRBJ2-3, with 8 bases that match TRBD2. Germline V gene lookup returns CDR1 MDHEN and CDR2 SYDVKM. The V and J ends lost 3 bases and 2 bases, in that order; junction bases with no gene match: 1. The CDR3 length is 14 residues. CDR3 region: CASSLTSDTDTQYF. The CDR3 nucleotides are TGTGCCAGCAGTTTGACTAGCGACACAGATACGCAGTATTTT.

The V and J genes are TRBV11-2 and TRBJ2-1; the match to TRBD2 covers 12 bases. Germline V gene data show CDR1 as SGHAT and CDR2 as FQNNGV. With 6 bases clipped from V and 6 bases from J, the junction kept 6 bases outside the gene matches. The CDR3 consists of 15 residues. DNA for the CDR3: TGTGCCAGCAGGTTCCCGGGACTAGCGGGCAATGAGCAGTTCTTC. The encoded protein is CASRFPGLAGNEQFF.

This chain joins TRBV6-1 and TRBJ2-5, with 8 nucleotides matching TRBD1. The assigned J gene may be wrong: the sequence end matches TRBJ2-7 better. The CDR3 covers 19 residues. Germline V gene data show CDR1 as MNHNS and CDR2 as SASEGT. CDR3 sequence: CASSETPLVGQGKSYEQYF. Written as DNA, the CDR3 is TGTGCCAGCAGTGAGACGCCCTTAGTAGGACAGGGCAAGTCCTACGAGCAGTACTTC.